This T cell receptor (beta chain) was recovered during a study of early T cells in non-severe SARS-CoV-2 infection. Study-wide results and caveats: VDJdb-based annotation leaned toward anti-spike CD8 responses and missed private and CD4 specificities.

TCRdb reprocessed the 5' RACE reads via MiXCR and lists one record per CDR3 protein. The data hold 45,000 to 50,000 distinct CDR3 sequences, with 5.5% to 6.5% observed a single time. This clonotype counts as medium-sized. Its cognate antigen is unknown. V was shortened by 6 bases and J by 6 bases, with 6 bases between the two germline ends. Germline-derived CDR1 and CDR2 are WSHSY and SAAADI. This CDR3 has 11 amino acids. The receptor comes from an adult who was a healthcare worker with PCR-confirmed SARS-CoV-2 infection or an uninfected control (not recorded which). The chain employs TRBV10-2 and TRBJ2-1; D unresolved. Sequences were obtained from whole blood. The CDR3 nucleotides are TGCGCCAGCAGCCTGGGCAATGAGCAGTTCTTC. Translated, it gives CASSLGNEQFF.